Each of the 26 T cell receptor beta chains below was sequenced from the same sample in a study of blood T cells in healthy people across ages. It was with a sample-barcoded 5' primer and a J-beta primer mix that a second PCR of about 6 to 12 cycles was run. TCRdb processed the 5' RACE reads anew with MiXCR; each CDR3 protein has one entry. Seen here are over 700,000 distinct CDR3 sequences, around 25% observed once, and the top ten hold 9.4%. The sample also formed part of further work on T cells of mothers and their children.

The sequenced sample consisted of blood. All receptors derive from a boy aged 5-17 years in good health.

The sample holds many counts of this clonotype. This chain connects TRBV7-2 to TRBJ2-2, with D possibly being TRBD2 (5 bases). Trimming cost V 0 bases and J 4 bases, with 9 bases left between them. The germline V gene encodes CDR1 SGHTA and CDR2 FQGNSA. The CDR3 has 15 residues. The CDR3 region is CASSLAERPTGELFF. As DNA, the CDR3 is TGTGCCAGCAGCTTAGCGGAGCGGCCCACCGGGGAGCTGTTTTTT.

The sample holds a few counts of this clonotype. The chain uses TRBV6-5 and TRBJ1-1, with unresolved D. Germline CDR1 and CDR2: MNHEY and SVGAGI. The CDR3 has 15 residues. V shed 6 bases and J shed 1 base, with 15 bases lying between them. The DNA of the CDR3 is TGTGCCAGCAGGATGGCGGTGGACGGGAACACTGAAGCTTTCTTT. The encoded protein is CASRMAVDGNTEAFF.

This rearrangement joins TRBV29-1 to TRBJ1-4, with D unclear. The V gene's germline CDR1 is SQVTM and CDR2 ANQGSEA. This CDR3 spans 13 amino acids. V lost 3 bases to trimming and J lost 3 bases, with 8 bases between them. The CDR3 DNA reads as TGCAGCGTTGACAGCCCTTCTAATGAAAAACTGTTTTTT. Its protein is CSVDSPSNEKLFF. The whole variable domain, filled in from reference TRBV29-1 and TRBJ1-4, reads SAVISQKPSRDICQRGTSLTIQCQVDSQVTMMFWYRQQPGQSLTLIATANQGSEATYESGFVIDKFPISRPNLTFSTLTVSNMSPEDSSIYLCSVDSPSNEKLFFGSGTQLSVL.

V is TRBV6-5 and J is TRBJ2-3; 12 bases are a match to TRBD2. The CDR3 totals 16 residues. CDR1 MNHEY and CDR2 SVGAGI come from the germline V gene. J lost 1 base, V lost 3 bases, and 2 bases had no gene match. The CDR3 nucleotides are TGTGCCAGCAGTTATTGGACTAGCGGGGGCACAGATACGCAGTATTTT. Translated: CASSYWTSGGTDTQYF.

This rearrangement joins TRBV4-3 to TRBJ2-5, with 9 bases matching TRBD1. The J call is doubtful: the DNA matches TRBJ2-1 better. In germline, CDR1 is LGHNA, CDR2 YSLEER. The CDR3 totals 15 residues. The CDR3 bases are TGCGCCAGCAGCCAAGATGCGGGGACAGGGTATGAGCAGTTCTTC. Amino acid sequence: CASSQDAGTGYEQFF.

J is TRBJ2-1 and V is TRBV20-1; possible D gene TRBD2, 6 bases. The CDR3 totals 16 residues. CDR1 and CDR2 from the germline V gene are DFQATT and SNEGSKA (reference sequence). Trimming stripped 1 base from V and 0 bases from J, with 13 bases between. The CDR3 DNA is TGCAGTGCTAGAGCGCTAGCGCGGAGCTCCTACAATGAGCAGTTCTTC. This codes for CSARALARSSYNEQFF.

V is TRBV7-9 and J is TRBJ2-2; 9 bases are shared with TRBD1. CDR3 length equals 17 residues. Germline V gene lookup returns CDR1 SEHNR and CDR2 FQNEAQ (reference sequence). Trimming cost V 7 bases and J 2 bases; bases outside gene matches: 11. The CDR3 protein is CASTLRGTGFNTGELFF. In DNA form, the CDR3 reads TGTGCCAGCACCTTGCGCGGGACAGGGTTCAACACCGGGGAGCTGTTTTTT.

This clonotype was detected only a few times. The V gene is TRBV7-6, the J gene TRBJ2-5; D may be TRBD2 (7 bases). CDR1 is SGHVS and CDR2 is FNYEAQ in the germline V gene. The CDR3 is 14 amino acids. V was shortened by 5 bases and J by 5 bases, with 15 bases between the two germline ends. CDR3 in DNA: TGTGCCAGCAGCCAAGTGGGGGGGGCTGAGACCCAGTACTTC. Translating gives CASSQVGGAETQYF.

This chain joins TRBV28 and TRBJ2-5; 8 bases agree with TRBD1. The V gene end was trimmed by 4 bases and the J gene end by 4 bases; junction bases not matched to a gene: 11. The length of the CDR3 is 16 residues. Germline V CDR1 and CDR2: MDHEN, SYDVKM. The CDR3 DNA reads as TGTGCCAGCAGTTCGCAGGGGGCGTATCCTCTAGAGACCCAGTACTTC. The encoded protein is CASSSQGAYPLETQYF.

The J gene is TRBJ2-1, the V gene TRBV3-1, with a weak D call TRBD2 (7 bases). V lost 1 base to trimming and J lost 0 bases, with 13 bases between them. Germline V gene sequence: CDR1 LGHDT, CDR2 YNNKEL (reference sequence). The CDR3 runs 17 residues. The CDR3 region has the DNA TGTGCCAGCAGCCAAGGGGGGCCTAGCGGCTCCTACAATGAGCAGTTCTTC. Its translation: CASSQGGPSGSYNEQFF.

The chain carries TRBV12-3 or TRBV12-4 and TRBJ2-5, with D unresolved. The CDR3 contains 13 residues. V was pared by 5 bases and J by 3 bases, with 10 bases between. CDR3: CASSLGSKETQYF. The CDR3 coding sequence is TGTGCCAGCAGTCTAGGTTCCAAAGAGACCCAGTACTTC.

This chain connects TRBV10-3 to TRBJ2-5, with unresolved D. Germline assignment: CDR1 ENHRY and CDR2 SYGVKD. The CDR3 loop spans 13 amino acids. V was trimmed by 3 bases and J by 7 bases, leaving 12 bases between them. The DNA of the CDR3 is TGTGCCATCAGTGAAGGGAAATCGGTGACCCAGTACTTC. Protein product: CAISEGKSVTQYF.

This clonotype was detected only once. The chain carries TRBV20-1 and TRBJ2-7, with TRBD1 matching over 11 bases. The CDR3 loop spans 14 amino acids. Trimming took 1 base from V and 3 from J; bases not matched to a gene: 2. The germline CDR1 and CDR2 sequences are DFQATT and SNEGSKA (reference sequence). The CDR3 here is CSARVDRGLYEQYF. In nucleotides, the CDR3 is TGCAGTGCTAGAGTGGACAGGGGGCTCTACGAGCAGTACTTC.

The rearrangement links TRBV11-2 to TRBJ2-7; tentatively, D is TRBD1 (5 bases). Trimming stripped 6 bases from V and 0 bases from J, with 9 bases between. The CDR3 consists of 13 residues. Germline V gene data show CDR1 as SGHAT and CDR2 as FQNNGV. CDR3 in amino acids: CASRQAVSYEQYF. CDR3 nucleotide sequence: TGTGCCAGCAGACAGGCCGTCTCCTACGAGCAGTACTTC.

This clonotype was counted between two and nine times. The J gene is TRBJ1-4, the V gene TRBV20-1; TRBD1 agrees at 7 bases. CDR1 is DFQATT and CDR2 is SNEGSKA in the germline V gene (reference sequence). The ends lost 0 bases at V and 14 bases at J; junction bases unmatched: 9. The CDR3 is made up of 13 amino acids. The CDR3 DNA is TGCAGTGCTAGAGATCTGGCGACAGGGAACCTGTTTTTT. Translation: CSARDLATGNLFF.

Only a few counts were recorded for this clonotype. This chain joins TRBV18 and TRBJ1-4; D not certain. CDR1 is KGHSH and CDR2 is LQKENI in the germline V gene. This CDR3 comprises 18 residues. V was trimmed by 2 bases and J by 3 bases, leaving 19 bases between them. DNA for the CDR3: TGTGCCAGCTCACCAGGGCCCGCCCTCGGAGAGGCTAATGAAAAACTGTTTTTT. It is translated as CASSPGPALGEANEKLFF.

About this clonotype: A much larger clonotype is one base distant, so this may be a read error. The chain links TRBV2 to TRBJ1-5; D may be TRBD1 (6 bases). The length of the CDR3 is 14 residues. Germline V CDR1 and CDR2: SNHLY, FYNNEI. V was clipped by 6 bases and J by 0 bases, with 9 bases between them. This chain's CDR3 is CASSRDTSNQPQHF. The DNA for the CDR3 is TGTGCCAGCAGCCGGGACACTAGCAATCAGCCCCAGCATTTT.

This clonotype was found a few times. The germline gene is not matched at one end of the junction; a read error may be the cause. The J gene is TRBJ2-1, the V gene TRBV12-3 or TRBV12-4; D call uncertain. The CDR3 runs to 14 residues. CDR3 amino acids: CASSRGSHFNEQFF. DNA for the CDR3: TGTGCCAGCAGTCGTGGATCGCACTTCAATGAACAGTTCTTC.

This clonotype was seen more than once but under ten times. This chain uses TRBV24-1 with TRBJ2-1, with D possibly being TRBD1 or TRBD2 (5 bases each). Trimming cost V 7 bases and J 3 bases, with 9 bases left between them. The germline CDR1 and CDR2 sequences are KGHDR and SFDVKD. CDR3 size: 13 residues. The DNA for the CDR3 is TGTGCCACCAGAGGGACGATCTACAATGAGCAGTTCTTC. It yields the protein CATRGTIYNEQFF.

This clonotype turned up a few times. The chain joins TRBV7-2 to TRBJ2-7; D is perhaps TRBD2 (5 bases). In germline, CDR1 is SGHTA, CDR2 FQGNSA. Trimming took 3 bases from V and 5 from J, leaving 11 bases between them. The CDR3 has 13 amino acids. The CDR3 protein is CASSFGMGHEQYF. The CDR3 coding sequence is TGTGCCAGCAGCTTCGGGATGGGCCACGAGCAGTACTTC.

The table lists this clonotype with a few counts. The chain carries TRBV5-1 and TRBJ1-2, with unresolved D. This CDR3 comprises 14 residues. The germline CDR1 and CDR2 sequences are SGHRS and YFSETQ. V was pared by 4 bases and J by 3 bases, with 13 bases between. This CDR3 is CASSIGARDYGYTF. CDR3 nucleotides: TGCGCCAGCAGCATAGGAGCTCGTGACTATGGCTACACCTTC.

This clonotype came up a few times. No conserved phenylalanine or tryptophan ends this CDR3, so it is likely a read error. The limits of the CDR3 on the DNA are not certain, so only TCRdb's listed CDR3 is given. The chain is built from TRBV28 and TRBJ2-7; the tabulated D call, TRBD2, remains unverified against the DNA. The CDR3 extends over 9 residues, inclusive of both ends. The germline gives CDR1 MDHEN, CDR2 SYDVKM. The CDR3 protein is CASSLTLAG.

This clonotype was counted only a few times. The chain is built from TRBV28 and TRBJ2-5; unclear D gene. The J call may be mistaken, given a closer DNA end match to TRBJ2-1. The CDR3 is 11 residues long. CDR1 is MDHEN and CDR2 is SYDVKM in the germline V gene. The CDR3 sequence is CATSPNNEQFF. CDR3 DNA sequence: TGTGCCACCTCGCCAAACAATGAGCAGTTCTTC.

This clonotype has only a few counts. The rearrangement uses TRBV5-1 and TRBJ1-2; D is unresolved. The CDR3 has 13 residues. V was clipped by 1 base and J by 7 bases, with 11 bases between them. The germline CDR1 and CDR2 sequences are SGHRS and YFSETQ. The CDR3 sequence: CASSLWGGSGYTF. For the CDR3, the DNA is TGCGCCAGCAGCTTGTGGGGAGGCTCTGGCTACACCTTC.

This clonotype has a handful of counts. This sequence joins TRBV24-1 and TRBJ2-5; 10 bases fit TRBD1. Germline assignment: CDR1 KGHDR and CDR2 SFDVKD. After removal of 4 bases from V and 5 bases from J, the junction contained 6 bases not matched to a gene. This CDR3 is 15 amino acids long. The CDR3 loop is CATSDGQGGAETQYF. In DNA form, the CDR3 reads TGTGCCACCAGTGACGGACAGGGGGGAGCTGAGACCCAGTACTTC.

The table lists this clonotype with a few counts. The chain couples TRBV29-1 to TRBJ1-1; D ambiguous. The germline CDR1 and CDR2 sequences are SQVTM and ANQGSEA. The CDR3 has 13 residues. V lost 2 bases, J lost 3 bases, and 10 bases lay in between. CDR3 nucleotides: TGCAGCGTTGAATATACGGTTGACACTGAAGCTTTCTTT. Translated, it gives CSVEYTVDTEAFF.